This TCR delta chain originates from a study of γδ T cells in repeated Plasmodium falciparum infection (dated by TCRdb to the early 2020s). Looking at the study overall: The natural-infection arm enrolled Malian children exposed to intense seasonal malaria transmission, compared against age and gender matched Australian children. Four or five malaria-naive U.S. adults underwent four controlled human malaria infections by bites from P. falciparum NF54-infected Anopheles stephensi mosquitoes over roughly 580 days. Samples from controlled-infection subjects were taken at baseline, right before selected infections, and 21 days after each infection. Malian gammadelta TCR repertoires were analysed cross-sectionally during no-transmission periods and longitudinally across acute febrile malaria episodes. Using both natural infection in Mali and controlled human malaria infection, the study looked at the way repeated Plasmodium falciparum infection shapes the human gammadelta T cell repertoire.

Ten or more counts support this clone. The clone's antigen remains unknown. Per-base quality was not reported, and no clone a single base away is much larger than it. Vgamma9/Vdelta2+ and Vdelta2-negative gammadelta T cell populations were flow-sorted from peripheral blood mononuclear cells for bulk TCR repertoire analysis. On the study overall, not on this receptor specifically: Generalizability was limited because the Malian cohort was drawn from a small rural village of predominantly one ethnic group. Across time and infection, the Vgamma9/Vdelta2+ TCR repertoires showed a highly stable polyclonal makeup, with many TCRgamma sequences overlapping between individuals. Vdelta2-negative gammadelta TCR repertoires from Malian children appeared more clonally expanded, less diverse and less shared than those of Australian children. Because the controlled-infection cohort was small, analysis of inter-individual variability in gammadelta T cell responses was limited. In Vdelta2-negative gammadelta TCR repertoires, which were largely Vdelta1+, repeated controlled infections appeared to drive waves of new clonotype selection.

Reading the germline V gene gives CDR1 GEAIGNYY and CDR2 EKD. Counted from cysteine to phenylalanine, this CDR3 has 16 amino acids. CDR3 DNA is the only sequence kept; it has 48 bases, read in frame from the first base. Clipping removes 1 base from V and 1 base from J, with 7 as the unmatched junction base count. The library came from multiplex PCR. Sequencing took place on an Illumina MiSeq. Every sorted gammadelta T cell sample had both its TCR gamma (TRG) and TCR delta (TRD) chains sequenced. The published analysis was carried out like this. The repertoire analyses used clonotype tree plots, the accumulated frequency of the top 20 clonotypes, and diversity index (DI) and D75 metrics. TCRdb reran clone calling on the public reads with CATT; rows sharing one DNA sequence were then combined. These V and J calls are TCRdb output, not the study's own analysis. The sample records around 50,000 delta-chain clones, about 1.6% of which are singletons. About 9.1% of the sample is held by the ten biggest clonotypes.

Sample: gamma-delta T cells from blood. The sequence was obtained from a pool of human donors (malaria-infected and uninfected, not separated). The chain couples TRDV2 to TRDJ1, with TRDD3 identical over 8 junction bases. The CDR3 corresponds to CACDTWDTRSTDKLIF. The DNA reads as follows: TGTGCCTGTGACACTTGGGATACGCGTTCCACCGATAAACTCATCTTT.